This TCR beta chain was recorded in a study of blood T cell repertoires in COVID-19. Germline values: CDR1 SGHRS, CDR2 YFSETQ. With V trimmed by 5 bases and J by 4 bases, 5 bases remained unmatched. The CDR3 contains 13 residues. This table comes from immunoSEQ multiplex PCR, and its TCRdb copy is limited to in-frame clones, with some not included. The table includes 150,000 to 200,000 clones, 65% to 90% detected once. V usage is TRBV5-1 and J usage is TRBJ2-5; 7 bases agree with TRBD1. This receptor was identified in a man aged 50-60 years who had recovered from COVID-19. Sequenced input: PBMCs or T cells enriched from blood (not recorded which). In DNA form, the CDR3 reads TGCGCCAGCAGTTACGACAGGGCAGAGACCCAGTACTTC. Translating it yields CASSYDRAETQYF.